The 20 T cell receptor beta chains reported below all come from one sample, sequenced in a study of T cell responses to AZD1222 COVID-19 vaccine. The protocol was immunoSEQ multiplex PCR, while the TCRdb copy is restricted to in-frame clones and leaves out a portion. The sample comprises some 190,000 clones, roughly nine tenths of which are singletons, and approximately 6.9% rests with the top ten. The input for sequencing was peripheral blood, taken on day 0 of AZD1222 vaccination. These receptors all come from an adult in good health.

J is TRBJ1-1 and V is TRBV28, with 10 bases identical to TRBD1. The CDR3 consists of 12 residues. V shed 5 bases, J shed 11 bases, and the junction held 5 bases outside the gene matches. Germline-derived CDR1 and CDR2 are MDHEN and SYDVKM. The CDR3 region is CASSKGQGGAFF. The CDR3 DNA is TGTGCCAGCAGTAAAGGACAGGGGGGGGCTTTCTTT.

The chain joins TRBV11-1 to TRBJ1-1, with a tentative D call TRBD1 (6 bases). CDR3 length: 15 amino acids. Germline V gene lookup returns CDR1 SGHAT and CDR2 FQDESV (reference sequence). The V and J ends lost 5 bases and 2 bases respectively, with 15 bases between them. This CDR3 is CASSPWGRGNTEAFF. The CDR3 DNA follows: TGTGCCAGCAGCCCATGGGGGCGCGGAAACACTGAAGCTTTCTTT. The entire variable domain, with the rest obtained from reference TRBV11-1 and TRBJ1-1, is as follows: EAEVAQSPRYKITEKSQAVAFWCDPISGHATLYWYRQILGQGPELLVQFQDESVVDDSQLPKDRFSAERLKGVDSTLKIQPAELGDSAMYLCASSPWGRGNTEAFFGQGTRLTVV.

The CDR3 sequence: CSASSRLLVTEAFF. The CDR3 DNA sequence: TGCAGTGCTAGTTCCAGACTCCTCGTCACTGAAGCTTTCTTT. The V gene is TRBV20-1, the J gene TRBJ1-1; D uncertain. Trimming left V 3 bases short and J 4 bases short, with 15 bases between. Germline V gives CDR1 DFQATT, CDR2 SNEGSKA (reference sequence). This CDR3 region has 14 residues.

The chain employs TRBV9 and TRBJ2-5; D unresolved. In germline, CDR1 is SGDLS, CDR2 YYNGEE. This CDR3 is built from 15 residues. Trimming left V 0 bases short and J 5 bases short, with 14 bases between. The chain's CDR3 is CASSVEGSPWETQYF. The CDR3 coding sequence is TGTGCCAGCAGCGTAGAAGGCTCCCCCTGGGAGACCCAGTACTTC.

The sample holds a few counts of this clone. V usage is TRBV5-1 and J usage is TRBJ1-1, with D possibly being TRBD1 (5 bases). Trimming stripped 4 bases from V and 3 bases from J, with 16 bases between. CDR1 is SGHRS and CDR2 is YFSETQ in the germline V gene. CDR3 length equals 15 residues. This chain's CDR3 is CASSPTSGRDTEAFF. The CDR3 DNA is TGCGCCAGCAGCCCCACCTCGGGACGGGACACTGAAGCTTTCTTT. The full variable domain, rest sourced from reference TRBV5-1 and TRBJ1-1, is KAGVTQTPRYLIKTRGQQVTLSCSPISGHRSVSWYQQTPGQGLQFLFEYFSETQRNKGNFPGRFSGRQFSNSRSEMNVSTLELGDSALYLCASSPTSGRDTEAFFGQGTRLTVV.

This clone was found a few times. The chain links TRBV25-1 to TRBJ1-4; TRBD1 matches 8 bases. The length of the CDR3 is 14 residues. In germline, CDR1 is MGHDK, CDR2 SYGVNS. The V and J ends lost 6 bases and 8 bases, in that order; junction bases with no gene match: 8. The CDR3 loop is CASRTTTGGEKLFF. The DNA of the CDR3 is TGTGCCAGCAGGACCACTACAGGGGGAGAAAAACTGTTTTTT.

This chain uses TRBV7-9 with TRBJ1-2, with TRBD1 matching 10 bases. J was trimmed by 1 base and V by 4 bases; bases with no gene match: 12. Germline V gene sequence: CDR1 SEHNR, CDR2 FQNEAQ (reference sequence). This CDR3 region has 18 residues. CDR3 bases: TGTGCCAGCAGCTCACTACCCCGGGACAGGGGTCGTAACTATGGCTACACCTTC. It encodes CASSSLPRDRGRNYGYTF.

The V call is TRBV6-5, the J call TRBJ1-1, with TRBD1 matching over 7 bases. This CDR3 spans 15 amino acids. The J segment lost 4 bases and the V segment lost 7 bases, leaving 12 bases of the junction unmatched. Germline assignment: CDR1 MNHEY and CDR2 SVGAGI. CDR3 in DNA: TGTGCCAGCAAGGGCCAGGGGGTTAGGAGCACTGAAGCTTTCTTT. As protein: CASKGQGVRSTEAFF.

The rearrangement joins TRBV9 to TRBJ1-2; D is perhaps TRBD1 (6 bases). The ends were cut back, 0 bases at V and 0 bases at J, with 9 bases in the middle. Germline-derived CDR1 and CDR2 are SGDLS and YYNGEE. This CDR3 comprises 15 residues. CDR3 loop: CASSVAPGANYGYTF. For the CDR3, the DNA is TGTGCCAGCAGCGTAGCCCCAGGGGCTAACTATGGCTACACCTTC.

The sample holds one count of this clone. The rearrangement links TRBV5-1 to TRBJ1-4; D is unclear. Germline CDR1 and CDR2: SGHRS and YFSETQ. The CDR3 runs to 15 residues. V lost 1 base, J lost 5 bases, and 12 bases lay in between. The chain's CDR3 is CASSLSLGGNEKLFF. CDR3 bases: TGCGCCAGCAGCTTGTCGTTGGGTGGGAATGAAAAACTGTTTTTT. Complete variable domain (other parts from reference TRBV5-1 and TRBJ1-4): KAGVTQTPRYLIKTRGQQVTLSCSPISGHRSVSWYQQTPGQGLQFLFEYFSETQRNKGNFPGRFSGRQFSNSRSEMNVSTLELGDSALYLCASSLSLGGNEKLFFGSGTQLSVL.

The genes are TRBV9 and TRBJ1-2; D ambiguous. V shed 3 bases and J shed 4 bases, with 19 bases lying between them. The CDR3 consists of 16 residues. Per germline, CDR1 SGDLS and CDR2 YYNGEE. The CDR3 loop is CASSAGRAEISYGYTF. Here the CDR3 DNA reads TGTGCCAGCAGCGCCGGTCGGGCCGAAATAAGCTATGGCTACACCTTC.

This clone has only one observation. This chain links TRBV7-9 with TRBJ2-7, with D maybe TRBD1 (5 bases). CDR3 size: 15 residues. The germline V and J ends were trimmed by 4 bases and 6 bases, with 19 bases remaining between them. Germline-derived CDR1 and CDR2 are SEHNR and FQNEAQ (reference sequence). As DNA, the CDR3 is TGTGCCAGCAGCTCTACCGACAGAAACCTACGCGAGCAGTACTTC. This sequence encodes CASSSTDRNLREQYF.

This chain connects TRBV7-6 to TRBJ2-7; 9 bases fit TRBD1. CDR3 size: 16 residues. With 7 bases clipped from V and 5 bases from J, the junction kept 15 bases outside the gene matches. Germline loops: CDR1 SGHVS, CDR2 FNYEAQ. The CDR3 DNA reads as TGTGCCAGCACCCCCCTGTCGGGACAGGGTCGGCACGAGCAGTACTTC. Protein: CASTPLSGQGRHEQYF.

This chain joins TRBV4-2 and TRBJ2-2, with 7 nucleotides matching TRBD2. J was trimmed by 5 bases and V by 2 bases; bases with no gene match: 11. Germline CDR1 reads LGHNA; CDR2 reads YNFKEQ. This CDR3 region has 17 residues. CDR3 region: CASSQSRGESETGELFF. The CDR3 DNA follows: TGTGCCAGCAGCCAATCTCGGGGGGAGTCCGAGACCGGGGAGCTGTTTTTT.

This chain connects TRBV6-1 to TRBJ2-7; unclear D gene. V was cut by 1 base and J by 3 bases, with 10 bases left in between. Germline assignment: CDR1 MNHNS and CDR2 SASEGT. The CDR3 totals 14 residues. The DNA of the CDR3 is TGTGCCAGCAGTGAAGGAGGCAGATTCTACGAGCAGTACGTC. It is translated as CASSEGGRFYEQYV.

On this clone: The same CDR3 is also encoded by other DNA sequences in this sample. Here the CDR3 reads CASSLGTGLQPQHF. As DNA, the CDR3 is TGTGCCAGCAGCTTAGGGACAGGCCTTCAGCCCCAGCATTTT. The V call is TRBV7-9, the J call TRBJ1-5, with 7 positions matching TRBD1. Germline V lookup: CDR1 SEHNR, CDR2 FQNEAQ (reference sequence). The ends lost 1 base at V and 6 bases at J; junction bases unmatched: 3. The length of the CDR3 is 14 residues. Variable domain in full (rest from reference TRBV7-9 and TRBJ1-5): DTGVSQNPRHKITKRGQNVTFRCDPISEHNRLYWYRQTLGQGPEFLTYFQNEAQLEKSRLLSDRFSAERPKGSFSTLEIQRTEQGDSAMYLCASSLGTGLQPQHFGDGTRLSIL.

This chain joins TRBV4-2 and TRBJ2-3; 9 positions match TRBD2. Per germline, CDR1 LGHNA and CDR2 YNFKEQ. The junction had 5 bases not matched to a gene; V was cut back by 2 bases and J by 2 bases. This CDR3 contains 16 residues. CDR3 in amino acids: CASSQILAGDTDTQYF. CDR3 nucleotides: TGTGCCAGCAGCCAAATTTTAGCGGGGGACACAGATACGCAGTATTTT.

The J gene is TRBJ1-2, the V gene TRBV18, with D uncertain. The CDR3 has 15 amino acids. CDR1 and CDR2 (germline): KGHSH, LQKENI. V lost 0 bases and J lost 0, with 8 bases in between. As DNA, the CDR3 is TGTGCCAGCTCACCACCCCTTATCGCTAACTATGGCTACACCTTC. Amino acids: CASSPPLIANYGYTF.

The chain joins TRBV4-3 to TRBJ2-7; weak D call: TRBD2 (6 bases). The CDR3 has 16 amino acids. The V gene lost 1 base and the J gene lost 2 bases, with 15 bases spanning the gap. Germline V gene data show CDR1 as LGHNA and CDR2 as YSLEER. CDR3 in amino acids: CASSQGEEGIPYEQYF. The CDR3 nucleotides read TGCGCCAGCAGCCAAGGGGAGGAAGGGATCCCCTACGAGCAGTACTTC.

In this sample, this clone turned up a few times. The CDR3 sequence: CAISPGGSYEQYV. The DNA for the CDR3 is TGTGCCATCAGCCCGGGAGGCTCCTACGAGCAGTACGTC. The chain has TRBV10-3 and TRBJ2-7, with 7 bases identical to TRBD2. Germline CDR1 and CDR2: ENHRY and SYGVKD. With 6 bases clipped from V and 0 bases from J, the junction kept 2 bases outside the gene matches. This CDR3 has 13 residues.